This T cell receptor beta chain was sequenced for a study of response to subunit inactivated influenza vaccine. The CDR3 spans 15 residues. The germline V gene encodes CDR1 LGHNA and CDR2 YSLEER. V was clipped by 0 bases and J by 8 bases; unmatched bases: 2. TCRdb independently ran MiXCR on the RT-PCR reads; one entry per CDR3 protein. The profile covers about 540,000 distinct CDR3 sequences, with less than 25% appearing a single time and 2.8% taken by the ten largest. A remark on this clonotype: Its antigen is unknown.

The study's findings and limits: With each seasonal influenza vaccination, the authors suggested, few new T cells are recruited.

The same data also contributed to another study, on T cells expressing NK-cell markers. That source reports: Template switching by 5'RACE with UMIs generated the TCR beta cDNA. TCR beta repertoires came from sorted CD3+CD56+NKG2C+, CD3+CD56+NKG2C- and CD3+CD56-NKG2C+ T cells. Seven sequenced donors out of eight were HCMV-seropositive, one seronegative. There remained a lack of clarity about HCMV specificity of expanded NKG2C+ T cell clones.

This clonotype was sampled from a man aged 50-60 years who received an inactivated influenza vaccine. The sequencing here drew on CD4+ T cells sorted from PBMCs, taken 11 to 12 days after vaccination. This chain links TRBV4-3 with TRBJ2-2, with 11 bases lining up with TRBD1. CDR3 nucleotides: TGCGCCAGCAGCCAAGAGGACAGGGGGCAAGGGGAGCTGTTTTTT. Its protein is CASSQEDRGQGELFF.